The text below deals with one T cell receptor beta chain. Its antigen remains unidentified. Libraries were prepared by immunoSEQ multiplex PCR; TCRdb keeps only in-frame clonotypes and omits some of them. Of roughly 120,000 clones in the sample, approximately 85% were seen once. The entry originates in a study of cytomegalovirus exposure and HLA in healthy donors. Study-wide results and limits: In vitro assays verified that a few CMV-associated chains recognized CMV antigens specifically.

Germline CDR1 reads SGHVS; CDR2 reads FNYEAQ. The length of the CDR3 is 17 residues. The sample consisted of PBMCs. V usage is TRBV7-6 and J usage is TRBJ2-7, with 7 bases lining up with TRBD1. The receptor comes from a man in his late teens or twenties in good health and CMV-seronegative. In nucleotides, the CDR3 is TGTGTGAGCAGCAGGTGGGGGACAGACTATAGCTCCTACGAGCAGTACTTC. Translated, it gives CVSSRWGTDYSSYEQYF.